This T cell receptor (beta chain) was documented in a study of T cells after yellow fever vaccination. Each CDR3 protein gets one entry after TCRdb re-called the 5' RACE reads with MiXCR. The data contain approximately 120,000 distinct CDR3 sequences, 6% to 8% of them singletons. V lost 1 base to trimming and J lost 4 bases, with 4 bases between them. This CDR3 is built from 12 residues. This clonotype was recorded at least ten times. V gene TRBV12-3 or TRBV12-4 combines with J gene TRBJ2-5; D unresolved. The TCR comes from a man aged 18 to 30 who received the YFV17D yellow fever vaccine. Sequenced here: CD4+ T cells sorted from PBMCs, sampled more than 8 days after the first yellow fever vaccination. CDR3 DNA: TGTGCCAGCAGTTTAGAACGAGAGACCCAGTACTTC. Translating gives CASSLERETQYF.